This TCR beta chain was sequenced for a study of T cell responses to AZD1222 COVID-19 vaccine. CDR1 MGHRA and CDR2 YSYEKL come from the germline V gene. CDR3 size: 15 residues. Trimming removed 0 bases at V and 7 bases at J, with 13 bases between. With regard to this clone: Its antigen is unknown.

Generated by immunoSEQ multiplex PCR, the TCRdb table keeps only in-frame clones and is missing some. The sample consists of some 150,000 clones, over 85% of them appearing once. Points from the study as a whole: Just a handful of AZD1222 recipients tested seropositive at baseline.

The source of this sequence is an adult in good health. The sequenced sample was peripheral blood, obtained on day 0 of MenACWY control vaccination. This chain links TRBV4-1 with TRBJ1-5, with a weak D call TRBD1 (5 bases). The CDR3 reads CASSQDAGSDQPQHF. In DNA, the CDR3 is TGCGCCAGCAGCCAAGATGCAGGGAGCGACCAGCCCCAGCATTTT.